The 11 T cell receptor beta chains presented below share a single source sample, sequenced in a study of T cell responses to AZD1222 COVID-19 vaccine. Some clones are missing from TCRdb's copy, which holds only in-frame ones; the method was immunoSEQ multiplex PCR. The sample includes roughly 120,000 clones, about 85% seen only once; the top ten take 4.5% to 6.5%. The sample was peripheral blood, taken on day 0 of AZD1222 vaccination. The origin of the receptors is an adult in good health.

The chain uses TRBV19 and TRBJ1-2, with D possibly matching TRBD1 (5 bases). CDR1 and CDR2 from the germline V gene are LNHDA and SQIVND (reference sequence). The CDR3 sequence is 15 residues long. Trimming stripped 5 bases from V and 0 bases from J, with 13 bases between. The CDR3: CASSRQTETNYGYTF. The DNA for the CDR3 is TGTGCCAGTAGTCGACAGACAGAAACTAACTATGGCTACACCTTC.

The rearrangement links TRBV4-2 to TRBJ1-1, with a tentative D call TRBD1 (5 bases). Germline CDR1 and CDR2: LGHNA and YNFKEQ. V was clipped by 1 base and J by 7 bases, with 7 bases between them. The CDR3 extends over 12 amino acids. In DNA, the CDR3 is TGTGCCAGCAGCCAAGTCCAGGGTGAAGCTTTCTTT. As protein: CASSQVQGEAFF.

This clone has just a few counts. This chain connects TRBV11-3 to TRBJ2-3; D is perhaps TRBD1 (5 bases). In germline, CDR1 is SGHNT, CDR2 YENEEA. V lost 0 bases to trimming and J lost 6 bases, with 7 bases between them. This CDR3 is built from 13 residues. The CDR3 region is CASSLDRADTQYF. The CDR3 nucleotides read TGTGCCAGCAGCTTAGACAGGGCGGATACGCAGTATTTT.

The chain carries TRBV3-1 (or the pseudogene TRBV3-2) and TRBJ2-1; a weak D match, TRBD2 (6 bases). Germline V gene sequence: CDR1 LGHDT, CDR2 YNNKEL (reference sequence). CDR3 length: 14 residues. The V and J ends lost 5 bases and 8 bases respectively, with 16 bases between them. The CDR3 bases are TGTGCCAGCAGCAACCGGGACTTTGGGGATGAGCAGTTCTTC. Its translation: CASSNRDFGDEQFF.

This clone was seen more than once but under ten times. V and J are TRBV7-9 and TRBJ1-1; 7 positions agree with TRBD1. V lost 5 bases to trimming and J lost 3 bases; unmatched junction nucleotides: 3. CDR1 is SEHNR and CDR2 is FQNEAQ in the germline V gene (reference sequence). This CDR3 spans 13 amino acids. The CDR3 DNA reads TGTGCCAGCAGCCTAGACAGGGACACTGAAGCTTTCTTT. Translated: CASSLDRDTEAFF.

Here the CDR3 reads CASSQWELAGGTGELFF. In DNA, the CDR3 is TGCGCCAGCAGCCAATGGGAACTAGCGGGGGGCACCGGGGAGCTGTTTTTT. The chain uses TRBV4-1 and TRBJ2-2; 12 bases align to TRBD2. From germline, CDR1 is MGHRA and CDR2 YSYEKL. After removal of 2 bases from V and 4 bases from J, the junction contained 5 bases not matched to a gene. The CDR3 runs 17 residues.

The chain couples TRBV4-1 to TRBJ2-5; D is uncertain. The germline V gene has CDR1 MGHRA and CDR2 YSYEKL. The length of the CDR3 is 13 residues. Trimming removed 0 bases at V and 7 bases at J, with 9 bases between. CDR3 in DNA: TGCGCCAGCAGCCAAGACCCGACGGGGACCCAGTACTTC. The encoded protein is CASSQDPTGTQYF.

A single count supports this clone. The gene calls are TRBV3-1 (or the pseudogene TRBV3-2) and TRBJ2-3; no reliable D call. Germline values: CDR1 LGHDT, CDR2 YNNKEL (reference sequence). This CDR3 is built from 15 residues. V was trimmed by 1 base and J by 1 base, leaving 9 bases between them. The CDR3 reads CASSQVGPGTDTQYF. The CDR3 nucleotides are TGTGCCAGCAGCCAAGTGGGCCCCGGCACAGATACGCAGTATTTT.

The CDR3 loop reads CASSFLPNTEAFF. CDR3 nucleotide sequence: TGTGCCAGCAGTTTCCTTCCAAACACTGAAGCTTTCTTT. The chain links TRBV27 to TRBJ1-1; no definite D call. V was clipped by 3 bases and J by 2 bases, with 7 bases between them. CDR1 and CDR2 from the germline V gene are MNHEY and SMNVEV (reference sequence). CDR3 length: 13 amino acids.

The chain employs TRBV28 and TRBJ2-7, with 10 positions matching TRBD1. After removal of 6 bases from V and 0 bases from J, the junction contained 11 bases not matched to a gene. CDR3 length: 17 residues. The germline V gene has CDR1 MDHEN and CDR2 SYDVKM. The CDR3 DNA follows: TGTGCCAGCAGACCCTCCTCGGGACAGGGGTCCTCCTACGAGCAGTACTTC. Its translation: CASRPSSGQGSSYEQYF.

This chain uses TRBV10-2 with TRBJ2-7; D may match TRBD1 or TRBD2 (6 bases each). The CDR3 is 14 amino acids. V gave up 6 bases and J gave up 5 bases, with 17 bases separating them. Per germline, CDR1 WSHSY and CDR2 SAAADI. Here the CDR3 DNA reads TGCGCCAGCAGGGGGGGCCGGGTAGTCGACGAGCAGTACTTC. Amino acids: CASRGGRVVDEQYF.